Shown below are 8 T cell receptor beta chains from a single sample sequenced in a study of Ad26.COV2.S vaccination and SARS-CoV-2 variants. Repertoires were generated with immunoSEQ multiplex PCR, while TCRdb's copy carries only in-frame clones and drops some. Here the sample spans around 300,000 clones, around 88% being singletons. Regarding treatment: some 20 received Ad26.COV2.S at low or high dose, single or two shots; about 5 received placebo; per-sample allocation not given. Collection of the samples took place on day 63 after the first injection of vaccine or placebo. The sample in question was peripheral blood, obtained in a trial of Ad26.COV2.S vaccine versus placebo. The source of these receptors is a person between 18 and 59 years old who received the Ad26.COV2.S COVID-19 vaccine or a placebo.

The chain has TRBV6-1 and TRBJ1-2; the match to TRBD1 covers 8 bases. Per the germline V gene, CDR1 is MNHNS and CDR2 is SASEGT. Trimming took 1 base from V and 4 from J; bases not matched to a gene: 5. The CDR3 runs 15 residues. CDR3 loop: CASSEGAGGVYGYTF. The CDR3 bases are TGTGCCAGCAGTGAAGGGGCAGGGGGCGTCTATGGCTACACCTTC.

The V call is TRBV30, the J call TRBJ1-3; perhaps TRBD1 as D (6 bases). The CDR3 sequence is 16 residues long. Germline loops: CDR1 GTSNPN, CDR2 SVGIG (reference sequence). The ends were cut back, 2 bases at V and 0 bases at J, with 14 bases in the middle. CDR3 region: CAWSHPGTSSGNTIYF. The CDR3 DNA is TGTGCCTGGAGTCACCCCGGGACAAGCTCTGGAAACACCATATATTTT.

The chain joins TRBV28 to TRBJ1-5, with 8 bases identical to TRBD1. Germline CDR1 and CDR2: MDHEN and SYDVKM. This CDR3 spans 20 amino acids. V trimming: 5 bases; J trimming: 2 bases; junction bases outside the gene matches: 20. For the CDR3, the DNA is TGTGCCAGCAGTCATGACCGTCTGGACAGGGAAGGGCAGGGCAATCAGCCCCAGCATTTT. Its protein is CASSHDRLDREGQGNQPQHF.

CDR3 sequence: CASSLVGGRDTEAFF. As DNA, the CDR3 is TGTGCCAGCAGCTTGGTCGGGGGGAGGGACACTGAAGCTTTCTTT. This sequence joins TRBV5-6 and TRBJ1-1, with D perhaps matching TRBD1 (5 bases). Looked up from germline, CDR1 is SGHDT and CDR2 is YYEEEE. The CDR3 loop spans 15 amino acids. V lost 0 bases and J 3 bases, leaving 12 bases between the germline ends.

V and J are TRBV21-1 and TRBJ1-1. TRBV21-1 is described as a pseudogene. There are 10 residues in the CDR3. The DNA for the CDR3 is TGTGCCAGCATCCCGCCCGGAGCTTTCTTT. As protein: CASIPPGAFF.

The chain has TRBV7-9 and TRBJ2-7, with 9 bases matching TRBD2. In germline, CDR1 is SEHNR, CDR2 FQNEAQ (reference sequence). This CDR3 has 14 residues. Trimming at V came to 5 bases and at J to 6 bases, leaving 8 bases not matched to a gene. CDR3 nucleotide sequence: TGTGCCAGCAGCATGGGACTAGCTTACCCCGAGCAGTACTTC. This sequence encodes CASSMGLAYPEQYF.

This clone was found once. The chain recombines TRBV28 with TRBJ2-5; D uncertain. This CDR3 contains 15 residues. Deletions cut 5 bases from V and 5 bases from J, with 18 bases between. The V gene's germline CDR1 is MDHEN and CDR2 SYDVKM. As DNA, the CDR3 is TGTGCCAGCAGTCCTTTCGACCCCAGCCAGGAGACCCAGTACTTC. This sequence encodes CASSPFDPSQETQYF.

Concerning this clone itself: Other DNA sequences in this specimen translate into the identical CDR3. The chain employs TRBV2 and TRBJ2-3; D may be TRBD1 (6 bases). V dropped 4 bases and J dropped 3 bases, with 8 bases sitting between them. The CDR3 extends over 13 amino acids. CDR1 and CDR2 (germline): SNHLY, FYNNEI. CDR3 loop: CASSVGGTDTQYF. The CDR3 coding sequence is TGTGCCAGCAGTGTAGGGGGAACAGATACGCAGTATTTT.